These T cell receptor beta chains were read from a single sample in a study of blood T cell repertoires in COVID-19. Assay: immunoSEQ multiplex PCR; the TCRdb copy retains only in-frame clones and omits some. Of roughly 240,000 clones listed, 86% are singletons. The sequencing sample was made of PBMCs or T cells enriched from blood (not recorded which). These receptors were obtained from a woman aged 45-60 years who had recovered from COVID-19. CDR3s include the opening cysteine and the closing phenylalanine or tryptophan. The order of the fields is D gene, clone size, J gene, V gene, CDR3 protein, CDR3 DNA. D genes are given only for firm matches. Rows give clone size only sometimes, using once, few, many, or a class for an expanded clone.

D: .; size: .; J: TRBJ1-2; V: TRBV19; CDR3: CASSFQVSYGYTF; DNA: TGTGCCAGTAGTTTTCAGGTCTCCTATGGCTACACCTTC
D: TRBD1; size: .; J: TRBJ1-2; V: TRBV19; CDR3: CASSSRQGGYGYTF; DNA: TGTGCCAGTAGTAGTCGACAGGGGGGTTATGGCTACACCTTC
D: .; size: once; J: TRBJ1-1; V: TRBV12-3/TRBV12-4; CDR3: CASSLEAGDFGGF; DNA: TGTGCCAGCAGTTTAGAAGCGGGGGACTTCGGGGGCTTT
D: .; size: .; J: TRBJ2-3; V: TRBV28; CDR3: CASSLGDTQYF; DNA: TGTGCCAGCAGCCTAGGAGATACGCAGTATTTT
D: .; size: .; J: TRBJ1-1; V: TRBV28; CDR3: CASSTAGLQAFF; DNA: TGTGCCAGCAGTACCGCGGGGCTTCAAGCTTTCTTT
D: TRBD1; size: .; J: TRBJ2-2; V: TRBV5-5; CDR3: CASSYAAGGVGELFF; DNA: TGTGCCAGCAGCTACGCTGCAGGGGGCGTTGGGGAGCTGTTTTTT
D: TRBD1; size: .; J: TRBJ1-4; V: TRBV4-2; CDR3: CASSGQGVVSEKLFF; DNA: TGTGCCAGCAGCGGACAGGGGGTAGTTAGTGAAAAACTGTTTTTT
D: .; size: .; J: TRBJ2-5; V: TRBV11-2; CDR3: CASSSGGYGSMVRETQYF; DNA: TGTGCCAGCAGCTCCGGAGGCTACGGGTCCATGGTTAGAGAGACCCAGTACTTC
D: .; size: .; J: TRBJ1-5; V: TRBV9; CDR3: CASSVGGGSRQPQHF; DNA: TGTGCCAGCAGCGTCGGGGGGGGCTCAAGACAGCCCCAGCATTTT
D: TRBD2; size: .; J: TRBJ2-5; V: TRBV7-2; CDR3: CASSLELAGGGSGTQYF; DNA: TGTGCCAGCAGCTTAGAATTAGCGGGAGGCGGGAGTGGGACCCAGTACTTC
D: .; size: once; J: TRBJ1-1; V: TRBV5-6; CDR3: CASSFGQPWGPNTEAFF; DNA: TGTGCCAGCAGCTTCGGACAGCCGTGGGGTCCGAACACTGAAGCTTTCTTT